This entry lists 29 T cell receptor beta chains sequenced from one sample in a study of T cells in Graves' hyperthyroidism and ophthalmopathy. Amplification of TCR beta CDR3 regions was performed using RNA transcripts as template. In the first-round RT-PCR of the TCR CDR3, the HTBI primer set was used. TCRdb re-called the multiplex PCR reads through MiXCR, storing one row per CDR3 protein. The sample contains under 600,000 distinct CDR3 sequences, about a sixth of which appear only once. Input material: blood. Receptors originate from a middle-aged woman with Graves' ophthalmopathy.

This clonotype was recorded many times. V is TRBV7-2 and J is TRBJ2-5, with D maybe TRBD2 (6 bases). V lost 5 bases and J lost 9, with 13 bases in between. The length of the CDR3 is 12 residues. Germline assignment: CDR1 SGHTA and CDR2 FQGNSA. CDR3 sequence (DNA): TGTGCCAGCAGCCCCGGGACTCTCTCCCAGTACTTC. This sequence encodes CASSPGTLSQYF.

V usage is TRBV11-2 and J usage is TRBJ2-7; 15 nucleotides agree with TRBD2. V was pared by 2 bases and J by 7 bases, with 6 bases of the junction left unmatched. The CDR3 runs to 16 residues. Germline-derived CDR1 and CDR2 are SGHAT and FQNNGV. CDR3 DNA: TGTGCCAGCAGCTTAAGTGGACTAGCGGGAGGGTTAGAGCAGTACTTC. Protein: CASSLSGLAGGLEQYF.

This clonotype was seen a few times. The rearrangement joins TRBV11-2 to TRBJ2-2; 7 bases are shared with TRBD1. The CDR3 loop spans 16 amino acids. Per the germline V gene, CDR1 is SGHAT and CDR2 is FQNNGV. V was clipped by 3 bases and J by 6 bases; unmatched bases: 10. The CDR3 DNA sequence: TGTGCCAGCAGCTTTATAGGGGGCGAAGTCGCCGGGGAGCTGTTTTTT. Its translation is CASSFIGGEVAGELFF.

This clonotype was seen ten or more times. The chain's CDR3 is CASSEGGVQETQYF. DNA of the CDR3: TGTGCCAGCAGTGAAGGGGGGGTGCAAGAGACCCAGTACTTC. The rearrangement links TRBV2 to TRBJ2-5, with D perhaps matching TRBD2 (6 bases). Deletions cut 1 base from V and 2 bases from J, with 8 bases between. The CDR3 is made up of 14 amino acids. CDR1 SNHLY and CDR2 FYNNEI come from the germline V gene.

This clonotype was seen ten or more times. The rearrangement uses TRBV20-1 and TRBJ1-4; 9 bases are shared with TRBD1. The ends lost 3 bases at V and 7 bases at J; junction bases unmatched: 6. Germline assignment: CDR1 DFQATT and CDR2 SNEGSKA (reference sequence). The CDR3 spans 14 residues. CDR3 loop: CSARATGGSEKLFF. In DNA, the CDR3 is TGCAGTGCTAGGGCTACAGGGGGCAGTGAAAAACTGTTTTTT.

This chain links TRBV4-1 with TRBJ1-2, with unresolved D. V dropped 1 base and J dropped 8 bases, with 17 bases sitting between them. There are 15 residues in the CDR3. Germline loops: CDR1 MGHRA, CDR2 YSYEKL. CDR3 residues: CASSQVPNPKGGYTF. In DNA, the CDR3 is TGCGCCAGCAGCCAAGTTCCTAACCCAAAGGGCGGCTACACCTTC.

This clonotype occurred many times. The V call is TRBV28, the J call TRBJ2-1, with 7 bases lining up with TRBD2. J lost 15 bases, V lost 3 bases, and 8 bases had no gene match. The CDR3 consists of 12 residues. CDR1 and CDR2 (germline): MDHEN, SYDVKM. CDR3: CASSFQSGEGFF. For the CDR3, the DNA is TGTGCCAGCAGTTTCCAAAGCGGGGAGGGGTTCTTC. Full variable domain (rest looked up from reference TRBV28 and TRBJ2-1): DVKVTQSSRYLVKRTGEKVFLECVQDMDHENMFWYRQDPGLGLRLIYFSYDVKMKEKGDIPEGYSVSREKKERFSLILESASTNQTSMYLCASSFQSGEGFFGPGTRLTVL.

Concerning this clonotype itself: At one end the junction does not follow the germline gene, possibly because of a read error. This chain connects TRBV3-1 to TRBJ2-5; the D gene is possibly TRBD2 (6 bases). Germline V CDR1 and CDR2: LGHDT, YNNKEL (reference sequence). The CDR3 contains 12 residues. The CDR3 here is CASSQSVRDLNF. CDR3 bases: TGTGCCAGCAGCCAATCTGTACGGGACTTGAACTTC.

This clonotype was seen many times. V gene TRBV3-1 combines with J gene TRBJ2-1; a possible D gene is TRBD1 (6 bases). The CDR3 is 18 residues long. Trimming took 0 bases from V and 3 from J, leaving 18 bases between them. The germline CDR1 and CDR2 sequences are LGHDT and YNNKEL (reference sequence). CDR3 in amino acids: CASSQENGGPTIYNEQFF. CDR3 nucleotides: TGTGCCAGCAGCCAAGAGAATGGGGGCCCGACTATCTACAATGAGCAGTTCTTC.

This clonotype was found many times. This chain joins TRBV20-1 and TRBJ2-7; no firm D call. The V end lost 4 bases, the J end lost 3 bases, and 13 bases lay between the germline ends. The CDR3 loop spans 13 amino acids. Germline lookup yields CDR1 DFQATT and CDR2 SNEGSKA (reference sequence). CDR3 nucleotides: TGCAGTGCTATAGGTAGCCCAGACTACGAGCAGTACTTC. Translation gives CSAIGSPDYEQYF.

This clonotype was detected ten times or more. V is TRBV2 and J is TRBJ2-1, with unresolved D. V was clipped by 6 bases and J by 8 bases, with 17 bases between them. This CDR3 is 14 amino acids long. Germline-derived CDR1 and CDR2 are SNHLY and FYNNEI. The DNA for the CDR3 is TGTGCCAGCAGGGCCACTGACGACGCCCATGAGCAGTTCTTC. Its protein product is CASRATDDAHEQFF.

This chain uses TRBV20-1 with TRBJ1-5; no clear D. CDR1 and CDR2 from the germline V gene are DFQATT and SNEGSKA (reference sequence). The CDR3 is made up of 14 amino acids. With 0 bases removed from V and 2 bases from J, the gap between germline ends came to 8 bases. The CDR3 region has the DNA TGCAGTGCTAGAGATCGGGTGGGCAATCAGCCCCAGCATTTT. Translating it yields CSARDRVGNQPQHF.

There are many counts of this clonotype. The CDR3 DNA is TGTGCCAGCAGCCTCTACGGACTAGCGGATGCCTACGAGCAGTACTTC. The encoded protein is CASSLYGLADAYEQYF. The J gene is TRBJ2-7, the V gene TRBV28; 10 nucleotides line up with TRBD2. The CDR3 consists of 16 residues. With V trimmed by 6 bases and J by 2 bases, 10 bases remained unmatched. The germline CDR1 and CDR2 sequences are MDHEN and SYDVKM. Looking up the rest from reference TRBV28 and TRBJ2-7 gives the full variable domain: DVKVTQSSRYLVKRTGEKVFLECVQDMDHENMFWYRQDPGLGLRLIYFSYDVKMKEKGDIPEGYSVSREKKERFSLILESASTNQTSMYLCASSLYGLADAYEQYFGPGTRLTVT.

This clonotype was counted between two and nine times. The chain has TRBV5-1 and TRBJ2-1; 9 bases map to TRBD2. J was trimmed by 7 bases and V by 0 bases; bases with no gene match: 5. The CDR3 consists of 15 residues. The germline V gene encodes CDR1 SGHRS and CDR2 YFSETQ. The CDR3 loop is CASSLGGTSLNEQFF. CDR3 sequence (DNA): TGCGCCAGCAGCTTGGGGGGGACTAGCTTGAATGAGCAGTTCTTC.

About this clonotype: A read error may produce the germline difference seen at one junction end. The chain has TRBV2 and TRBJ1-1; the D gene is possibly TRBD1 (6 bases). This CDR3 has 14 residues. Germline loops: CDR1 SNHLY, CDR2 FYNNEI. In DNA form, the CDR3 reads TGTGCCAGCAGTGTCCGAGACAGGAACACTGAAGCTCTCTTT. Its protein product is CASSVRDRNTEALF.

This clonotype appeared many times. The chain recombines TRBV28 with TRBJ2-4; TRBD1 aligns across 8 bases. Germline V gene data show CDR1 as MDHEN and CDR2 as SYDVKM. The CDR3 consists of 16 residues. Unmatched junction bases numbered 6, after V lost 5 bases and J lost 0 bases. The CDR3: CASSKGQVLAKNIQYF. CDR3 nucleotides: TGTGCCAGCAGTAAGGGACAGGTACTAGCCAAAAACATTCAGTACTTC.

This clonotype has at least ten counts. The chain uses TRBV20-1 and TRBJ2-1, with 10 bases identical to TRBD2. V lost 6 bases and J lost 4; bases outside the gene matches: 6. CDR1 and CDR2 (germline): DFQATT, SNEGSKA (reference sequence). The CDR3 consists of 14 residues. CDR3 protein: CSARTSGAYNEQFF. Written as DNA, the CDR3 is TGCAGTGCACGCACTAGCGGGGCTTACAATGAGCAGTTCTTC.

This clonotype was counted many times. The chain combines TRBV30 with TRBJ1-1; D is perhaps TRBD1 (5 bases). The germline V gene encodes CDR1 GTSNPN and CDR2 SVGIG (reference sequence). There are 13 residues in the CDR3. V lost 0 bases, J lost 13 bases, and 18 bases lay in between. Here the CDR3 reads CAWSVLRGGEGFF. CDR3 in DNA: TGTGCCTGGAGTGTTCTACGTGGGGGAGAGGGTTTCTTT.

This clonotype was counted only a few times. The chain couples TRBV6-5 to TRBJ1-5; TRBD1 is a possible D gene (5 bases). V lost 2 bases and J lost 0, with 17 bases in between. This CDR3 comprises 18 residues. Germline loops: CDR1 MNHEY, CDR2 SVGAGI. The CDR3 loop is CASSYGGLPTYSNQPQHF. The CDR3 nucleotides are TGTGCCAGCAGTTACGGGGGGTTACCCACATATAGCAATCAGCCCCAGCATTTT.

This clonotype was seen repeatedly, ten times or more. The V call is TRBV11-3, the J call TRBJ2-3; D might be TRBD2 (7 bases). V lost 6 bases, J lost 4 bases, and 14 bases lay in between. This CDR3 contains 14 residues. Germline V lookup: CDR1 SGHNT, CDR2 YENEEA. The CDR3 spells CASSSKGGSDTQYF. In DNA, the CDR3 is TGTGCCAGCAGTTCCAAGGGGGGGTCAGATACGCAGTATTTT. Supplemented by reference TRBV11-3 and TRBJ2-3, the full variable domain reads EAGVVQSPRYKIIEKKQPVAFWCNPISGHNTLYWYLQNLGQGPELLIRYENEEAVDDSQLPKDRFSAERLKGVDSTLKIQPAELGDSAVYLCASSSKGGSDTQYFGPGTRLTVL.

This clonotype turned up a few times. The CDR3 region is CDLTGTSATDTQYF. DNA of the CDR3: TGCGACTTAACCGGGACTAGCGCAACAGATACGCAGTATTTT. The gene calls are TRBV10-1 and TRBJ2-3; 10 bases agree with TRBD2. Germline V gives CDR1 WNHNN, CDR2 SYGVQD (reference sequence). The CDR3 is 14 amino acids.

This clonotype was observed at least ten times. The chain links TRBV5-1 to TRBJ2-1; TRBD2 matches at 13 bases. The CDR3 loop spans 15 amino acids. Germline CDR1 is SGHRS and CDR2 is YFSETQ. J gave up 8 bases and V 4 bases, and 6 bases lay outside the gene matches. Here the CDR3 DNA reads TGCGCCAGCAGCGAAACTAGCGGGGGGGTCTATGAGCAGTTCTTC. This codes for CASSETSGGVYEQFF.

The chain links TRBV2 to TRBJ1-3, with 12 bases lining up with TRBD1. With 6 bases clipped from V and 2 bases from J, the junction kept 8 bases outside the gene matches. The CDR3 is made up of 17 amino acids. Germline loops: CDR1 SNHLY, CDR2 FYNNEI. The CDR3 DNA sequence: TGTGCCAGCAGCTGGGGGGACAGGGGGCGAACTGGAAACACCATATATTTT. This sequence encodes CASSWGDRGRTGNTIYF. Filled out from reference TRBV2 and TRBJ1-3, the complete variable domain reads EPEVTQTPSHQVTQMGQEVILRCVPISNHLYFYWYRQILGQKVEFLVSFYNNEISEKSEIFDDQFSVERPDGSNFTLKIRSTKLEDSAMYFCASSWGDRGRTGNTIYFGEGSWLTVV.

This clonotype has a single count. One base away lies a much larger clone, so this may be a sequencing read error. The genes are TRBV10-3 and TRBJ1-1; no clear D gene. Deletions cut 4 bases from V and 1 base from J, with 13 bases between. This CDR3 contains 15 residues. The germline V gene has CDR1 ENHRY and CDR2 SYGVKD. As DNA, the CDR3 is TGTGCCATCAGTGGGTCTACAGTGGGGAACACTGAAGCTTTCTTT. Residues: CAISGSTVGNTEAFF.

This clonotype was recorded at least ten times. V and J are TRBV5-1 and TRBJ2-3, with D hard to call. Trimming removed 0 bases from V and 2 bases from J, with 10 bases in between. Per the germline V gene, CDR1 is SGHRS and CDR2 is YFSETQ. CDR3 length: 15 amino acids. The CDR3 DNA sequence: TGCGCCAGCAGCTTGGGTACAGACGACACAGATACGCAGTATTTT. This translates into CASSLGTDDTDTQYF.

The sample holds a few counts of this clonotype. This rearrangement joins TRBV5-1 to TRBJ1-4; unclear D gene. Germline V gene data show CDR1 as SGHRS and CDR2 as YFSETQ. CDR3 length: 14 amino acids. V gave up 1 base and J gave up 3 bases, with 7 bases separating them. The CDR3 nucleotides are TGCGCCAGCAGCTTGCAGACCTCTAATGAAAAACTGTTTTTT. This translates into CASSLQTSNEKLFF.

This sequence joins TRBV2 and TRBJ1-2; 12 nucleotides line up with TRBD1. This CDR3 spans 14 amino acids. Looked up from germline, CDR1 is SNHLY and CDR2 is FYNNEI. The V segment lost 5 bases and the J segment 8 bases; nucleotides outside the gene matches: 6. This chain's CDR3 is CASSSSGTGGGYTF. As DNA, the CDR3 is TGTGCCAGCAGTTCTTCCGGGACAGGGGGCGGCTACACCTTC.

The sample holds many counts of this clonotype. CDR3: CASSPDLETQYF. DNA for the CDR3: TGTGCCAGCAGTCCCGACCTGGAGACCCAGTACTTC. The rearrangement joins TRBV27 to TRBJ2-5; no definite D call. With 5 bases removed from V and 5 bases from J, the gap between germline ends came to 9 bases. This CDR3 comprises 12 residues. From germline, CDR1 is MNHEY and CDR2 SMNVEV (reference sequence).

This clonotype has at least ten counts. The chain uses TRBV7-2 and TRBJ2-3; D is ambiguous. V shed 7 bases and J shed 0 bases, with 14 bases lying between them. CDR1 is SGHTA, CDR2 FQGNSA, per germline. This CDR3 has 15 amino acids. CDR3 residues: CASILGWPSTDTQYF. The CDR3 DNA reads TGTGCCAGCATCCTAGGGTGGCCAAGCACAGATACGCAGTATTTT.